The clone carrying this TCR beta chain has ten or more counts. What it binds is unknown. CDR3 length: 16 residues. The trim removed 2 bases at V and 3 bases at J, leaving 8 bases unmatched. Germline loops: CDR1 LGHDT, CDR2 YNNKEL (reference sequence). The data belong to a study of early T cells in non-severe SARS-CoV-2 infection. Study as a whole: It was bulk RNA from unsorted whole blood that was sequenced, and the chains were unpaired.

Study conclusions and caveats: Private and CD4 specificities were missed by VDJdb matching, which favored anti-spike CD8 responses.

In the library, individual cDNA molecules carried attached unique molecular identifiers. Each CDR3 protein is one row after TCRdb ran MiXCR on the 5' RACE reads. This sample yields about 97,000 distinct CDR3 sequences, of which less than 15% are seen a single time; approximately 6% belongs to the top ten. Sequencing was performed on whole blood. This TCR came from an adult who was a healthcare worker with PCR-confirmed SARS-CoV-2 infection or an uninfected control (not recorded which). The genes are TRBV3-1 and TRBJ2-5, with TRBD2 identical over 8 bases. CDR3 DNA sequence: TGTGCCAGCAGCCAATTGGCGGGAGCGGGGGAAGAGACCCAGTACTTC. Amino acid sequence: CASSQLAGAGEETQYF.